Given below is one T cell receptor (beta chain) in context. Its matching antigen is unknown. This was a deep-level run. For sorted subsets, approximately 0.2 ug DNA per replicate equaled around 30,000 T cell genomes. This table comes from immunoSEQ multiplex PCR, and its TCRdb copy is limited to in-frame clones, with some not included. This table holds about 1 million clones, approximately 76% found once. The length of the CDR3 is 14 residues. Germline V gives CDR1 MNHEY, CDR2 SMNVEV (reference sequence). V lost 7 bases to trimming and J lost 2 bases; unmatched junction nucleotides: 2. These data belong to a study of shared clonotypes between healthy human individuals. Broader study findings: Tissue TCR repertoires likely differ from these blood-only repertoires. Naive subsets usually exceeded memory subsets in estimated richness.

The TCR comes from a man aged 18 to 30 in good health. This chain connects TRBV27 to TRBJ2-2; 9 nucleotides match TRBD2. The sequenced sample consisted of memory CD4+ T cells sorted from blood. Regarding subset: CD45RA-negative fraction. The CDR3 coding sequence is TGTGCCAGCAAAGCGGGAGGCAACACCGGGGAGCTGTTTTTT. It translates to CASKAGGNTGELFF.